The present entry profiles one T cell receptor beta chain with its context. No antigen is known for it. The length of the CDR3 is 11 residues. V lost 2 bases and J lost 5, with 3 bases in between. Looked up from germline, CDR1 is SGHTA and CDR2 is FQGNSA. This entry comes from a study of T cell responses to AZD1222 COVID-19 vaccine. Background on the study: Pooled together were second doses at about 4 or about 12 weeks. Findings of the study overall: Vaccination with two AZD1222 doses was followed by a rise in Spike-specific TCR breadth and depth.

TCRdb's table, derived via immunoSEQ multiplex PCR, lists solely in-frame clones and lacks some. The sample lists 150,000 to 170,000 clones; about 87% were seen once. The chain combines TRBV7-2 with TRBJ2-5; D is undetermined. Material: peripheral blood, obtained on day 0 of AZD1222 vaccination. The receptor's source is an adult in good health. The chain's CDR3 is CASSLWETQYF. The CDR3 bases are TGTGCCAGCAGCTTATGGGAGACCCAGTACTTC.